This TCR beta chain is drawn from a study of T cell responses to AZD1222 COVID-19 vaccine. Germline assignment: CDR1 SGHVS and CDR2 FNYEAQ. CDR3 length: 14 residues. V was trimmed by 1 base and J by 1 base, leaving 7 bases between them. TCRdb's table, derived via immunoSEQ multiplex PCR, lists solely in-frame clones and lacks some. The repertoire consists of about 160,000 clones, with 91% occurring once and the leading ten covering about 1.9%. The V and J genes are TRBV7-6 and TRBJ1-1; perhaps TRBD1 as D (5 bases). The sequence came from an adult in good health. The sequencing used peripheral blood, collected on day 0 of AZD1222 vaccination. The CDR3 sequence: CASSLEGWNTEAFF. The CDR3 DNA is TGTGCCAGCAGCTTAGAGGGGTGGAACACTGAAGCTTTCTTT. Together with reference TRBV7-6 and TRBJ1-1, the CDR3 gives the full variable domain: GAGVSQSPRYKVTKRGQDVALRCDPISGHVSLYWYRQALGQGPEFLTYFNYEAQQDKSGLPNDRFSAERPEGSISTLTIQRTEQRDSAMYRCASSLEGWNTEAFFGQGTRLTVV.